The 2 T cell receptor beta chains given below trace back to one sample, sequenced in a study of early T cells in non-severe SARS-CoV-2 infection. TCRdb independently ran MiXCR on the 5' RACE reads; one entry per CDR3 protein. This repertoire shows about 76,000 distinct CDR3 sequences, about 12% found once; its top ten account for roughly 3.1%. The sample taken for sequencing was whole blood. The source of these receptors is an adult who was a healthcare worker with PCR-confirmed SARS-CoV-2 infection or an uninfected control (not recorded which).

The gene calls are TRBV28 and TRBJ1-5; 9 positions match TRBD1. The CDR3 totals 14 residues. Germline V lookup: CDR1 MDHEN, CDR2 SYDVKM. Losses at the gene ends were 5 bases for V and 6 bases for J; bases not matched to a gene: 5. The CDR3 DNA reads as TGTGCCAGCAGTCCGGGACAGGGAGTTCAGCCCCAGCATTTT. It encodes CASSPGQGVQPQHF.

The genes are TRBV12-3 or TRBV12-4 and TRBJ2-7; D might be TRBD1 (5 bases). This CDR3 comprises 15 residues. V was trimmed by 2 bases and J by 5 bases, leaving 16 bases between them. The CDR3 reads CASSLRAGYDHEQYF. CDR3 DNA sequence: TGTGCCAGCAGTTTAAGGGCAGGGTATGACCACGAGCAGTACTTC.